The 19 T cell receptor beta chains presented below share a single source sample, sequenced in a study of cytomegalovirus exposure and HLA in healthy donors (dated by TCRdb to the late 2010s). To prepare the library, the immunoSEQ multiplex PCR assay was applied. For the multiplex PCR, a mixture combining 60 forward primers for TCR Vbeta segments and 13 reverse primers for TCR Jbeta segments was used. The clones in this table, taken by TCRdb from immuneACCESS, are in-frame only. Not every clone is retained; where verified, under half of the shortfall comes from an unresolved V gene, and the cause of the rest is unknown. For this sample the table gives roughly 190,000 clones, of which over 60% were detected only once. The top ten clones comprise 2.3% of the sample. Sequencing input: PBMCs. The receptor source for this set is a woman aged 45-59 years in good health and CMV-seronegative.

The V and J genes are TRBV7-2 and TRBJ2-1, with 7 positions matching TRBD2. The trim removed 5 bases at V and 6 bases at J, leaving 13 bases unmatched. Germline V gene data show CDR1 as SGHTA and CDR2 as FQGNSA. The CDR3 extends over 16 amino acids. CDR3 loop: CASSPQGGRVGNEQFF. The CDR3 bases are TGTGCCAGCAGCCCCCAGGGCGGGAGAGTGGGCAATGAGCAGTTCTTC. Full variable domain (missing parts from reference TRBV7-2 and TRBJ2-1): GAGVSQSPSNKVTEKGKDVELRCDPISGHTALYWYRQSLGQGLEFLIYFQGNSAPDKSGLPSDRFSAERTGGSVSTLTIQRTQQEDSAVYLCASSPQGGRVGNEQFFGPGTRLTVL.

The V call is TRBV6-1, the J call TRBJ1-2; D remains unclear. V lost 3 bases and J 7 bases, leaving 9 bases between the germline ends. The CDR3 has 12 residues. Germline V gene lookup returns CDR1 MNHNS and CDR2 SASEGT. The CDR3 loop reads CASSEPRVGYTF. CDR3 nucleotides: TGTGCCAGCAGTGAGCCCCGCGTTGGCTACACCTTC.

The chain employs TRBV2 and TRBJ2-7, with 8 nucleotides matching TRBD1. The germline V gene has CDR1 SNHLY and CDR2 FYNNEI. The CDR3 totals 13 residues. The trim removed 5 bases at V and 5 bases at J, leaving 5 bases unmatched. The CDR3 loop is CASSRGQGHEQYF. The CDR3 coding sequence is TGTGCCAGCAGTAGAGGACAGGGCCACGAGCAGTACTTC.

The CDR3, as DNA: TGTGCCAGCAGTTTATACGGTAGCAATCAGCCCCAGCATTTT. Protein: CASSLYGSNQPQHF. V gene TRBV28 combines with J gene TRBJ1-5; D call uncertain. Germline CDR1 reads MDHEN; CDR2 reads SYDVKM. The CDR3 has 14 amino acids. Deletions cut 1 base from V and 0 bases from J, with 4 bases between.

The chain couples TRBV6-1 to TRBJ1-5; 7 positions match TRBD1. The V gene's germline CDR1 is MNHNS and CDR2 SASEGT. The V gene end was trimmed by 5 bases and the J gene end by 2 bases; junction bases not matched to a gene: 6. The length of the CDR3 is 15 residues. As DNA, the CDR3 is TGTGCCAGCAGTTCCGGGACAGACGGCAATCAGCCCCAGCATTTT. It is translated as CASSSGTDGNQPQHF.

In nucleotides, the CDR3 is TGCGCCAGCAGCCTAGGGGTCATGGGCAAAAACATTCAGTACTTC. The encoded protein is CASSLGVMGKNIQYF. The rearrangement uses TRBV4-3 and TRBJ2-4; the D gene is possibly TRBD1 (5 bases). Looked up from germline, CDR1 is LGHNA and CDR2 is YSLEER. The CDR3 loop spans 15 amino acids. Trimming shortened V by 4 bases and J by 3 bases, and 13 bases separated the two germline ends.

J is TRBJ2-1 and V is TRBV27; 11 nucleotides align to TRBD2. The ends lost 7 bases at V and 4 bases at J; junction bases unmatched: 18. The CDR3 runs to 19 residues. Germline V gives CDR1 MNHEY, CDR2 SMNVEV (reference sequence). The CDR3 sequence: CASTFSGTSGTRRYNEQFF. The CDR3 bases are TGTGCCAGCACCTTTAGTGGGACTAGCGGAACTAGGCGTTACAATGAGCAGTTCTTC.

This sequence joins TRBV27 and TRBJ2-7, with TRBD2 as a possible D gene (6 bases). This CDR3 comprises 16 residues. Per the germline V gene, CDR1 is MNHEY and CDR2 is SMNVEV (reference sequence). V was trimmed by 8 bases and J by 6 bases, leaving 26 bases between them. In DNA form, the CDR3 reads TGTGCCAGCGGAACGAAGGTTACCTGGGGCGGGGCCGAGCAGTACTTC. As protein: CASGTKVTWGGAEQYF.

The V gene is TRBV19, the J gene TRBJ1-5; 7 bases map to TRBD1. The J segment lost 7 bases and the V segment lost 7 bases, leaving 10 bases of the junction unmatched. This CDR3 comprises 14 residues. Looked up from germline, CDR1 is LNHDA and CDR2 is SQIVND (reference sequence). CDR3 sequence reads: CASMGTGVWQPQHF. CDR3 sequence (DNA): TGTGCCAGTATGGGTACAGGGGTATGGCAGCCCCAGCATTTT.

As DNA, the CDR3 is TGTGCCAGTAGTCCGGGTAGCTCCTATAATTCACCCCTCCACTTT. Protein product: CASSPGSSYNSPLHF. The chain is built from TRBV19 and TRBJ1-6; no definite D call. Trimming shortened V by 5 bases and J by 0 bases, and 8 bases separated the two germline ends. This CDR3 region has 15 residues. Per germline, CDR1 LNHDA and CDR2 SQIVND (reference sequence).

The chain carries TRBV11-3 and TRBJ2-7; 7 nucleotides line up with TRBD1. The CDR3 consists of 13 residues. Germline-derived CDR1 and CDR2 are SGHNT and YENEEA. Germline trimming cut 5 bases from V and 7 bases from J; bases unmatched to any gene: 8. This CDR3 is CASSRLSRGEQYF. DNA for the CDR3: TGTGCCAGCAGCCGGTTAAGCAGGGGGGAGCAGTACTTC.

The chain carries TRBV4-2 and TRBJ2-1; 14 positions match TRBD2. CDR1 is LGHNA and CDR2 is YNFKEQ in the germline V gene. This CDR3 has 18 amino acids. Losses at the gene ends were 0 bases for V and 7 bases for J; bases not matched to a gene: 8. The CDR3 spells CASSQDPQRTSGRNEQFF. CDR3 DNA: TGTGCCAGCAGCCAAGATCCCCAACGGACTAGCGGGAGGAATGAGCAGTTCTTC.

The CDR3 region is CASSGEGMAGANVLTF. In DNA, the CDR3 is TGTGCCAGCAGCGGTGAGGGAATGGCTGGGGCCAACGTCCTGACTTTC. The chain carries TRBV7-2 and TRBJ2-6, with a weak D call TRBD2 (5 bases). The germline gives CDR1 SGHTA, CDR2 FQGNSA. The V end was cut by 5 bases, the J end by 2 bases, with 13 bases between. CDR3 length equals 16 residues.

The CDR3 DNA is TGTGCCAGCAGCGGAGGACAGGGGGCTCTCCTGAACACTGAAGCTTTCTTT. The encoded protein is CASSGGQGALLNTEAFF. The chain combines TRBV9 with TRBJ1-1; 11 bases map to TRBD1. V gave up 3 bases and J gave up 0 bases; unmatched junction bases: 7. Germline V CDR1 and CDR2: SGDLS, YYNGEE. CDR3 length: 17 amino acids.

The rearrangement uses TRBV27 and TRBJ1-5, with 8 bases that match TRBD1. CDR3 length: 15 amino acids. From germline, CDR1 is MNHEY and CDR2 SMNVEV (reference sequence). V was pared by 5 bases and J by 0 bases, with 3 bases of the junction left unmatched. This CDR3 is CASSRDRISNQPQHF. DNA for the CDR3: TGTGCCAGCAGTCGGGACAGGATTAGCAATCAGCCCCAGCATTTT.

This sequence joins TRBV7-9 and TRBJ2-5; TRBD2 is a possible D gene (5 bases). CDR3 length: 14 amino acids. V lost 5 bases to trimming and J lost 3 bases, with 13 bases between them. Germline CDR1 SEHNR, CDR2 FQNEAQ (reference sequence). The CDR3 coding sequence is TGTGCCAGCAGCCCCGCGGGCTTTAAAGAGACCCAGTACTTC. This gives the protein CASSPAGFKETQYF.

The chain is built from TRBV27 and TRBJ2-5; TRBD2 aligns across 9 bases. Judging by the DNA end, TRBJ2-7 fits better; the J call may be wrong. The CDR3 is 15 amino acids. Germline loops: CDR1 MNHEY, CDR2 SMNVEV (reference sequence). CDR3 sequence: CASSTPGLAPYEQYF. The DNA for the CDR3 is TGTGCCAGCAGCACCCCCGGACTAGCGCCCTACGAGCAGTACTTC.

J is TRBJ1-2 and V is TRBV19, with D perhaps matching TRBD1 (6 bases). The CDR3 spans 16 residues. Trimming removed 6 bases from V and 7 bases from J, with 24 bases in between. Germline lookup yields CDR1 LNHDA and CDR2 SQIVND (reference sequence). The CDR3 region is CASRRAGAEPNPGYTF. The CDR3 nucleotides read TGTGCCAGTAGGCGAGCGGGGGCAGAACCCAATCCTGGCTACACCTTC.

Concerning this clone itself: Since no conserved phenylalanine or tryptophan closes the CDR3, a read error is the likely cause. The DNA is left out, because the CDR3 cannot be placed on it with certainty; the CDR3 is given as TCRdb lists it. This CDR3 reads CSVENSGGQTSAHVS. The chain uses TRBV29-1 and TRBJ1-2; the table names TRBD1, a call not compared with the DNA. Germline V gives CDR1 SQVTM, CDR2 ANQGSEA. From its first to its last residue, the CDR3 has 15 amino acids.